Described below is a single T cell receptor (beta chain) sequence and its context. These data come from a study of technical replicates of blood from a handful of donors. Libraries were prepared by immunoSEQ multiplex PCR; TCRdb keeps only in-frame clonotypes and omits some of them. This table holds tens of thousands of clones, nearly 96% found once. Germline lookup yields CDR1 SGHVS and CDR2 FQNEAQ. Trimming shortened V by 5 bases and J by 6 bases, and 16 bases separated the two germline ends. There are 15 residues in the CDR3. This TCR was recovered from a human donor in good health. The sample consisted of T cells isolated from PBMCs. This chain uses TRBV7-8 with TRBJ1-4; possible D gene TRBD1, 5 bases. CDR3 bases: TGTGCCAGCAGCCGTAGGCAGGGTTTGGATGAAAAACTGTTTTTT. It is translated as CASSRRQGLDEKLFF.